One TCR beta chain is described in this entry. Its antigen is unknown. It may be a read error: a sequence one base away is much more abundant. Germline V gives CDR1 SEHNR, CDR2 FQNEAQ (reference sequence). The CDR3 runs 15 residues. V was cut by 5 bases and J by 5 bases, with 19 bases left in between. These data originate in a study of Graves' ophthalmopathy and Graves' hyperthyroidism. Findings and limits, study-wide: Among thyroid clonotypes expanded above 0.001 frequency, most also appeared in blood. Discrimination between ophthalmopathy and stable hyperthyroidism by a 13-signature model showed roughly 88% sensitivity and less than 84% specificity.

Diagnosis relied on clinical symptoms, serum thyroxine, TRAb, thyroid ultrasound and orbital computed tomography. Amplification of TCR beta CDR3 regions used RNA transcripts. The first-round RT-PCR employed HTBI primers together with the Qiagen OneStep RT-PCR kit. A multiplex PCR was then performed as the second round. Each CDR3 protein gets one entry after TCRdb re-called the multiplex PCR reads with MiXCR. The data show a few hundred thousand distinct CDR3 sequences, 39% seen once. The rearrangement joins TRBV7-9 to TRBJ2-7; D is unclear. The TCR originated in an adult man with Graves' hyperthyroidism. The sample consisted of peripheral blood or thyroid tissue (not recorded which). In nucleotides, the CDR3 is TGTGCCAGCAGCCCCCATGCAGCGCAGTCCCACGAGCAGTACTTC. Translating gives CASSPHAAQSHEQYF. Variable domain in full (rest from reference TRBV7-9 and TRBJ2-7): DTGVSQNPRHKITKRGQNVTFRCDPISEHNRLYWYRQTLGQGPEFLTYFQNEAQLEKSRLLSDRFSAERPKGSFSTLEIQRTEQGDSAMYLCASSPHAAQSHEQYFGPGTRLTVT.